What follows are 30 T cell receptor beta chains derived from one specimen sequenced in a study of cytomegalovirus exposure and HLA in healthy donors. Vbeta (60) and Jbeta (13) primers were used in the PCR. The protocol was immunoSEQ multiplex PCR, while the TCRdb copy is restricted to in-frame clones and leaves out a portion. Of roughly 180,000 clones listed, about four fifths were seen once; the top ten hold around 7%. The material sequenced was PBMCs. These TCRs come from a man aged 25 to 40 in good health and CMV-seropositive.

The chain recombines TRBV19 with TRBJ2-3; 7 positions agree with TRBD2. CDR3 size: 14 residues. V trimming: 9 bases; J trimming: 2 bases; junction bases outside the gene matches: 8. Per the germline V gene, CDR1 is LNHDA and CDR2 is SQIVND (reference sequence). The CDR3 loop is CASKQAGNTDTQYF. The CDR3 bases are TGTGCCAGCAAGCAAGCGGGGAACACAGATACGCAGTATTTT.

The chain links TRBV18 to TRBJ1-5; the D is unclear. This CDR3 is 13 amino acids long. In germline, CDR1 is KGHSH, CDR2 LQKENI. Trimming left V 6 bases short and J 5 bases short, with 11 bases between. The CDR3: CASSPDYDQPQHF. DNA of the CDR3: TGTGCCAGCTCGCCAGACTATGATCAGCCCCAGCATTTT.

The chain uses TRBV7-9 and TRBJ1-1; D is possibly TRBD1 (5 bases). The germline V gene encodes CDR1 SEHNR and CDR2 FQNEAQ (reference sequence). With 4 bases removed from V and 0 bases from J, the gap between germline ends came to 12 bases. The CDR3 runs 15 residues. In DNA, the CDR3 is TGTGCCAGCAGCTCGGGGGACGGATTGAACACTGAAGCTTTCTTT. Its translation is CASSSGDGLNTEAFF.

V gene TRBV5-4 combines with J gene TRBJ2-7; 7 positions match TRBD2. CDR1 and CDR2 from the germline V gene are SGHNT and YYREEE (reference sequence). CDR3 size: 14 residues. The J segment lost 0 bases and the V segment lost 4 bases, leaving 4 bases of the junction unmatched. CDR3: CASSPSGNSYEQYF. The CDR3 nucleotides are TGTGCCAGCAGCCCTAGCGGAAACTCCTACGAGCAGTACTTC.

This rearrangement joins TRBV19 to TRBJ1-2; unclear D gene. Per the germline V gene, CDR1 is LNHDA and CDR2 is SQIVND (reference sequence). The CDR3 runs to 15 residues. V lost 3 bases and J 5 bases, leaving 16 bases between the germline ends. The CDR3 protein is CASSMAGGRSYGYTF. CDR3 nucleotide sequence: TGTGCCAGTAGTATGGCAGGAGGGCGAAGTTATGGCTACACCTTC.

This clone is medium-sized in the sample. The chain uses TRBV15 and TRBJ2-5; weak D call: TRBD1 (5 bases). The CDR3 covers 13 residues. Germline lookup yields CDR1 LNHNV and CDR2 YYDKDF (reference sequence). V lost 3 bases and J 5 bases, leaving 10 bases between the germline ends. The CDR3 nucleotides are TGTGCCACCAGCAGGACAGCCGGGGAGACCCAGTACTTC. Its protein product is CATSRTAGETQYF.

V is TRBV7-2 and J is TRBJ2-7; D call uncertain. The germline gives CDR1 SGHTA, CDR2 FQGNSA. V was trimmed by 0 bases and J by 2 bases, leaving 8 bases between them. CDR3 length: 14 residues. CDR3: CASSLAPRTYEQYF. CDR3 in DNA: TGTGCCAGCAGCTTAGCGCCCAGAACCTACGAGCAGTACTTC.

This clone appeared a few times. This chain links TRBV7-2 with TRBJ2-7; tentatively, D is TRBD2 (5 bases). The CDR3 totals 12 residues. Germline assignment: CDR1 SGHTA and CDR2 FQGNSA. The V gene lost 4 bases and the J gene lost 7 bases, with 11 bases spanning the gap. CDR3 in amino acids: CASSSRGSEQYF. CDR3 bases: TGTGCCAGCAGCTCCCGGGGAAGTGAGCAGTACTTC.

There are a few counts of this clone. This chain connects TRBV20-1 to TRBJ1-2, with D hard to call. V lost 6 bases to trimming and J lost 7 bases, with 12 bases between them. This CDR3 comprises 11 residues. The germline V gene encodes CDR1 DFQATT and CDR2 SNEGSKA (reference sequence). The CDR3 reads CSASGYSGYTF. In DNA, the CDR3 is TGCAGTGCCTCGGGGTACTCTGGCTACACCTTC.

V is TRBV5-6 and J is TRBJ2-3; D unresolved. This CDR3 contains 15 residues. V lost 4 bases to trimming and J lost 6 bases, with 18 bases between them. CDR1 is SGHDT and CDR2 is YYEEEE in the germline V gene. In DNA form, the CDR3 reads TGTGCCAGCAGCCCGGTCCTCGCTTTCGGGGATACGCAGTATTTT. Translated: CASSPVLAFGDTQYF.

The chain is built from TRBV19 and TRBJ2-3; 7 bases are a match to TRBD1. This CDR3 is built from 16 residues. With V trimmed by 3 bases and J by 4 bases, 10 bases remained unmatched. The germline CDR1 and CDR2 sequences are LNHDA and SQIVND (reference sequence). CDR3 in DNA: TGTGCCAGTAGTATGAGACAGGGATCAGGCGCAGATACGCAGTATTTT. As protein: CASSMRQGSGADTQYF.

The chain uses TRBV6-5 and TRBJ1-2; D gene uncertain. V was pared by 0 bases and J by 6 bases, with 11 bases between. Looked up from germline, CDR1 is MNHEY and CDR2 is SVGAGI. The CDR3 sequence is 14 residues long. In DNA, the CDR3 is TGTGCCAGCAGTTACTCGAGCGGCCACAATGGCTACACCTTC. It yields the protein CASSYSSGHNGYTF.

This clone was seen more than once but under ten times. The gene calls are TRBV27 and TRBJ2-7; TRBD2 matches at 14 bases. Germline loops: CDR1 MNHEY, CDR2 SMNVEV (reference sequence). The CDR3 spans 15 residues. V gave up 5 bases and J gave up 4 bases; unmatched junction bases: 4. The CDR3 region has the DNA TGTGCCAGCAGTAACAGACTAGCGGGAGGGTACGAGCAGTACTTC. Its translation is CASSNRLAGGYEQYF.

The V and J genes are TRBV27 and TRBJ1-2; 7 nucleotides line up with TRBD1. V dropped 4 bases and J dropped 4; count of bases not matched to a gene: 9. Germline values: CDR1 MNHEY, CDR2 SMNVEV (reference sequence). The CDR3 runs to 15 residues. The CDR3 nucleotides are TGTGCCAGCAGTTCGACAGGGACGCCCGTCTATGGCTACACCTTC. It is translated as CASSSTGTPVYGYTF.

This clone was seen more than once but under ten times. V is TRBV7-9 and J is TRBJ2-1, with a tentative D call TRBD2 (6 bases). Germline CDR1 SEHNR, CDR2 FQNEAQ (reference sequence). Trimming shortened V by 3 bases and J by 5 bases, and 14 bases separated the two germline ends. The length of the CDR3 is 15 residues. The CDR3 protein is CASSFDWLADNEQFF. CDR3 DNA: TGTGCCAGCAGCTTCGACTGGTTAGCGGACAATGAGCAGTTCTTC.

About this clone: Sequence at one end of the junction differs from germline and may be a read error. The gene calls are TRBV4-1 and TRBJ2-7; D gene ambiguous. The CDR3 contains 13 residues. Germline V gene lookup returns CDR1 MGHRA and CDR2 YSYEKL. The CDR3 nucleotides are TGTGCCAGCAGCCACCCCGACACCTACGAGCAGTACTTC. Translating gives CASSHPDTYEQYF.

The genes are TRBV21-1 and TRBJ2-2; TRBD1 was called by the table and not checked on the DNA. TRBV21-1 is designated a pseudogene. The CDR3 sequence is 15 residues long. The CDR3 nucleotides read TGTGCCAGCAGCAAAGGGGGCTATGAGGCCGGGGAGCTGTTTTTT. It specifies CASSKGGYEAGELFF.

This sequence joins TRBV5-6 and TRBJ1-1; D uncertain. V shed 0 bases and J shed 7 bases, with 19 bases lying between them. Germline CDR1 reads SGHDT; CDR2 reads YYEEEE. CDR3 length equals 16 residues. CDR3 residues: CASSLEGVGAKLEAFF. In DNA form, the CDR3 reads TGTGCCAGCAGCTTGGAAGGAGTAGGTGCCAAACTTGAAGCTTTCTTT.

V is TRBV30 and J is TRBJ2-5, with D maybe TRBD2 (6 bases). V dropped 0 bases and J dropped 1 base, with 9 bases sitting between them. The CDR3 has 14 residues. The germline V gene has CDR1 GTSNPN and CDR2 SVGIG (reference sequence). DNA of the CDR3: TGTGCCTGGAGTGTGACTAGTTCCCAAGAGACCCAGTACTTC. The encoded protein is CAWSVTSSQETQYF.

The chain joins TRBV10-3 to TRBJ1-4, with 7 bases that match TRBD1. This CDR3 is 13 amino acids long. CDR1 ENHRY and CDR2 SYGVKD come from the germline V gene. V was pared by 5 bases and J by 8 bases, with 5 bases of the junction left unmatched. The CDR3 coding sequence is TGTGCCATCAGTACAGGGGTCTGGGAAAAACTGTTTTTT. Protein product: CAISTGVWEKLFF.

The V gene is TRBV27, the J gene TRBJ2-7, with a tentative D call TRBD2 (6 bases). The CDR3 is 15 residues long. Germline V lookup: CDR1 MNHEY, CDR2 SMNVEV (reference sequence). V shed 5 bases and J shed 2 bases, with 16 bases lying between them. CDR3 region: CASSPLGGRTYEQYF. The CDR3 DNA reads TGTGCCAGCAGTCCTCTGGGGGGTAGAACCTACGAGCAGTACTTC.

This clone was seen just once. The V gene is TRBV28, the J gene TRBJ2-3; D is uncertain. Germline lookup yields CDR1 MDHEN and CDR2 SYDVKM. The CDR3 length is 15 residues. V lost 6 bases, J lost 0 bases, and 13 bases lay in between. DNA for the CDR3: TGTGCCAGCAGCATAAGCTTCGGGAGCACAGATACGCAGTATTTT. As protein: CASSISFGSTDTQYF.

This chain links TRBV7-2 with TRBJ2-7, with a possible D match to TRBD2 (6 bases). The germline V gene encodes CDR1 SGHTA and CDR2 FQGNSA. Trimming took 2 bases from V and 5 from J, leaving 16 bases between them. The length of the CDR3 is 15 residues. CDR3 in amino acids: CASSLSGLVSHEQYF. CDR3 bases: TGTGCCAGCAGCTTAAGCGGGCTGGTATCCCACGAGCAGTACTTC.

This clone is a singleton in its sample. The chain joins TRBV4-1 to TRBJ1-3, with a tentative D call TRBD1 (6 bases). The V gene lost 2 bases and the J gene lost 0 bases, with 20 bases spanning the gap. The CDR3 is 19 amino acids. In germline, CDR1 is MGHRA, CDR2 YSYEKL. In DNA, the CDR3 is TGCGCCAGCAGCCAACCCCGGGGGGCCCGAGCGGGCTCTGGAAACACCATATATTTT. Its translation: CASSQPRGARAGSGNTIYF.

The chain links TRBV15 to TRBJ2-2; 15 positions agree with TRBD2. Germline V gene sequence: CDR1 LNHNV, CDR2 YYDKDF (reference sequence). Trimming removed 3 bases from V and 8 bases from J; junction bases left unmatched: 10. This CDR3 comprises 18 residues. Here the CDR3 reads CATSRKGLAGGLSGELFF. In DNA form, the CDR3 reads TGTGCCACCAGCAGGAAGGGACTAGCGGGAGGCTTATCTGGGGAGCTGTTTTTT.

The chain employs TRBV27 and TRBJ2-4; TRBD2 might be the D (5 bases). Trimming removed 5 bases from V and 8 bases from J, with 13 bases in between. This CDR3 contains 13 residues. Looked up from germline, CDR1 is MNHEY and CDR2 is SMNVEV (reference sequence). CDR3 coding DNA: TGTGCCAGCAGTCCCAGCGGAGAAGACATTCAGTACTTC. As protein: CASSPSGEDIQYF.

This chain connects TRBV15 to TRBJ2-5; D is perhaps TRBD1 (6 bases). Matching the DNA end better, TRBJ2-7 makes the J call doubtful. The CDR3 spans 17 residues. CDR1 is LNHNV, CDR2 YYDKDF, per germline (reference sequence). CDR3 DNA: TGTGCCACCAGCAGAGATCGGGGACAACGTGTCACCTACGAGCAGTACTTC. Amino acid sequence: CATSRDRGQRVTYEQYF.

The chain employs TRBV7-9 and TRBJ2-7; TRBD1 aligns across 8 bases. Germline loops: CDR1 SEHNR, CDR2 FQNEAQ (reference sequence). V lost 5 bases to trimming and J lost 4 bases; unmatched junction nucleotides: 10. The CDR3 has 15 residues. The CDR3 sequence is CASSRGTGGIYEQYF. The DNA of the CDR3 is TGTGCCAGCAGCCGGGGGACAGGTGGCATTTACGAGCAGTACTTC.

Here the CDR3 reads CASRGEAGLGYTF. The CDR3 nucleotides read TGTGCCAGCAGGGGGGAGGCAGGGCTTGGCTACACCTTC. The chain uses TRBV6-5 and TRBJ1-2, with D maybe TRBD1 (5 bases). This CDR3 region has 13 residues. CDR1 and CDR2 from the germline V gene are MNHEY and SVGAGI. Deletions cut 6 bases from V and 7 bases from J, with 15 bases between.

The chain uses TRBV19 and TRBJ2-7; no clear D. Trimming cost V 7 bases and J 3 bases, with 19 bases left between them. Germline lookup yields CDR1 LNHDA and CDR2 SQIVND (reference sequence). This CDR3 contains 15 residues. This chain's CDR3 is CASTRRNAVCYEQYF. In DNA form, the CDR3 reads TGTGCCAGTACCCGACGGAACGCGGTTTGCTACGAGCAGTACTTC.